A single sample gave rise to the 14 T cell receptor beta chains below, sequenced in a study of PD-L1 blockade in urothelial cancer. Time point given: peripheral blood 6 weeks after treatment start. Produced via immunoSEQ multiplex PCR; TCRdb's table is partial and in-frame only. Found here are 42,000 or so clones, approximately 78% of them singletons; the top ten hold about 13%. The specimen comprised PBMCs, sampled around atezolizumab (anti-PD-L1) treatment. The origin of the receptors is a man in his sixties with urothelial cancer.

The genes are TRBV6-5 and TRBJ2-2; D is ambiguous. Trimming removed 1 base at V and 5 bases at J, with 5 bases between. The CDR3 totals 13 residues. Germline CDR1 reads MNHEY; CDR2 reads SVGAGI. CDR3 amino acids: CASSYYTTGELFF. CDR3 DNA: TGTGCCAGCAGTTACTACACGACCGGGGAGCTGTTTTTT.

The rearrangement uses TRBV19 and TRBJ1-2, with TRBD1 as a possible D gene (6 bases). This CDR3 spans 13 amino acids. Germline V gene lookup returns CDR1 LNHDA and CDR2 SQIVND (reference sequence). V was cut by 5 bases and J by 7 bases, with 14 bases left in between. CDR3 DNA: TGTGCCAGTAGTTTTAGGGACACTGGTGGCTACACCTTC. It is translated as CASSFRDTGGYTF.

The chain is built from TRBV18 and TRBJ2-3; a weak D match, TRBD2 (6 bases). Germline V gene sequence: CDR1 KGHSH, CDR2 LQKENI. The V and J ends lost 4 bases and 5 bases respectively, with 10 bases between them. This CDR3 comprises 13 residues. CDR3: CASSLGGVDTQYF. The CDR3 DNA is TGTGCCAGCTCACTAGGAGGGGTAGATACGCAGTATTTT. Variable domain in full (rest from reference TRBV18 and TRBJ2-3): NAGVMQNPRHLVRRRGQEARLRCSPMKGHSHVYWYRQLPEEGLKFMVYLQKENIIDESGMPKERFSAEFPKEGPSILRIQQVVRGDSAAYFCASSLGGVDTQYFGPGTRLTVL.

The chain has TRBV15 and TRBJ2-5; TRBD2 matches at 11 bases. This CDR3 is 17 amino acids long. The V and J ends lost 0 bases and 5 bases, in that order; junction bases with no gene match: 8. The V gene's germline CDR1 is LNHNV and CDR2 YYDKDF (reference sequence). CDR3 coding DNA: TGTGCCACCAGCAGAGATCCTCCAACTAGCGGGGGTGAGACCCAGTACTTC. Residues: CATSRDPPTSGGETQYF.

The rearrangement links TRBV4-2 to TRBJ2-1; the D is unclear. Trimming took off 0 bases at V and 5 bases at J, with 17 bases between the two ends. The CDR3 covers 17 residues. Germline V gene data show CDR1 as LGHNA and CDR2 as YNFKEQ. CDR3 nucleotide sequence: TGTGCCAGCAGCCAAGAGACGATAATTGAGGCCCACAATGAGCAGTTCTTC. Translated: CASSQETIIEAHNEQFF.

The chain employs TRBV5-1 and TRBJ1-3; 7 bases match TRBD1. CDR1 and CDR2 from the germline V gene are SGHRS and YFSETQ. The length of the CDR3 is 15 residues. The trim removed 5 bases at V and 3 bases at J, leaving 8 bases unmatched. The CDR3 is CASRQGQQGGNTIYF. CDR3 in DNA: TGCGCCAGCAGACAGGGACAGCAGGGTGGAAACACCATATATTTT.

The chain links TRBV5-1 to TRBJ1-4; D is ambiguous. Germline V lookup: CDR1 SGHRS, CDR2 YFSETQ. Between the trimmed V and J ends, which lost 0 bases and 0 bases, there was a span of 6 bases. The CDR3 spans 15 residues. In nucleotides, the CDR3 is TGCGCCAGCAGCTTGGGAGTTGCAACTAATGAAAAACTGTTTTTT. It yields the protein CASSLGVATNEKLFF. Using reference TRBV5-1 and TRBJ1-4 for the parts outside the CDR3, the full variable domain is KAGVTQTPRYLIKTRGQQVTLSCSPISGHRSVSWYQQTPGQGLQFLFEYFSETQRNKGNFPGRFSGRQFSNSRSEMNVSTLELGDSALYLCASSLGVATNEKLFFGSGTQLSVL.

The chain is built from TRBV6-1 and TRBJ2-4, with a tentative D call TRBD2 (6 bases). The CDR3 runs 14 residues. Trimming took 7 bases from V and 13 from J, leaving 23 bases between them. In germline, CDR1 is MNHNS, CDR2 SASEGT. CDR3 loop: CASTEIGGGWAQYF. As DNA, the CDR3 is TGTGCCAGCACCGAAATCGGGGGAGGATGGGCCCAGTACTTC.

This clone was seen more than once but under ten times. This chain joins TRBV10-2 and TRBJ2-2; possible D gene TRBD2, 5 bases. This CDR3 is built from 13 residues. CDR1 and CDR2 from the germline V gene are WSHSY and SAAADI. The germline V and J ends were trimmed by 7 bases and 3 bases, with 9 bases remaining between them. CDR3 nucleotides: TGCGCCAGCACAGACTATGACACCGGGGAGCTGTTTTTT. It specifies CASTDYDTGELFF.

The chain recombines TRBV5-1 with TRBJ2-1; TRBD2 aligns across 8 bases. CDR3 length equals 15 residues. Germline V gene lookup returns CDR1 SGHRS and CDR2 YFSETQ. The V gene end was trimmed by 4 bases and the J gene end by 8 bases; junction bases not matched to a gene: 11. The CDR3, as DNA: TGCGCCAGCAGCCTATCCGGGACTAGAATAGATGAGCAGTTCTTC. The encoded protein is CASSLSGTRIDEQFF.

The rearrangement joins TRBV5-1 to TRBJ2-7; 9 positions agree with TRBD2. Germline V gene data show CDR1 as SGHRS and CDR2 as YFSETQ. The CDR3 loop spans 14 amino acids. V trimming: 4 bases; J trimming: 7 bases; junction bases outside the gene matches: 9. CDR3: CASSLGSLAGEQYF. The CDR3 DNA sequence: TGCGCCAGCAGCCTGGGTTCCCTAGCGGGGGAGCAGTACTTC.

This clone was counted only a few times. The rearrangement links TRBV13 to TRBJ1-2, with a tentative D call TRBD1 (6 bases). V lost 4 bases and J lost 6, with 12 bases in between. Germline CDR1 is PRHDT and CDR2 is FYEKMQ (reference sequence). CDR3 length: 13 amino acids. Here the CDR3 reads CASSWQGSDGYTF. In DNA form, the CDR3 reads TGTGCCAGCAGCTGGCAGGGGTCGGATGGCTACACCTTC.

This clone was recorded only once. The CDR3: CASSAGSREQYF. In nucleotides, the CDR3 is TGTGCCAGCAGCGCAGGGTCTCGCGAGCAGTACTTC. V and J are TRBV28 and TRBJ2-7, with TRBD1 as a possible D gene (5 bases). The CDR3 totals 12 residues. Germline V lookup: CDR1 MDHEN, CDR2 SYDVKM. V was clipped by 6 bases and J by 6 bases, with 12 bases between them.

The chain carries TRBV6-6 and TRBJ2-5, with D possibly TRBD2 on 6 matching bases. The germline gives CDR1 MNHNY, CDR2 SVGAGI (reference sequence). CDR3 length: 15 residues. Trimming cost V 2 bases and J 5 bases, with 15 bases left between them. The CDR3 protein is CASSYGGNPEETQYF. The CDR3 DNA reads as TGTGCCAGCAGTTACGGCGGGAACCCCGAGGAGACCCAGTACTTC.